The T cell receptor beta chain under discussion was sequenced for a study of cytomegalovirus exposure and HLA in healthy donors. Study details: The 110 or so validation repertoires used the same platform as the 666 first-cohort repertoires, a later analysis reported. General study results and limits: The tendency of first-cohort TCR clusters to co-occur in the roughly 110 validation repertoires was identified by a subsequent analysis. In vitro, a few CMV-associated chains proved specific for CMV antigens.

TCRdb keeps only in-frame clones here, not all; method: immunoSEQ multiplex PCR. The sample records about 280,000 clones, roughly 88% being singletons. V lost 2 bases to trimming and J lost 7 bases; unmatched junction nucleotides: 4. Germline V gene sequence: CDR1 MNHEY, CDR2 SVGAGI. The CDR3 has 14 residues. On this clone itself: Its antigen is not known. This sample includes further DNA sequences coding for the same CDR3.

This TCR was recovered from a woman under 30 in good health and CMV-seronegative. V usage is TRBV6-5 and J usage is TRBJ1-5; 8 bases line up with TRBD1. The source material was PBMCs. As DNA, the CDR3 is TGTGCCAGCAGTTACGGGACAGGTGGCCAGCCCCAGCATTTT. Protein product: CASSYGTGGQPQHF.